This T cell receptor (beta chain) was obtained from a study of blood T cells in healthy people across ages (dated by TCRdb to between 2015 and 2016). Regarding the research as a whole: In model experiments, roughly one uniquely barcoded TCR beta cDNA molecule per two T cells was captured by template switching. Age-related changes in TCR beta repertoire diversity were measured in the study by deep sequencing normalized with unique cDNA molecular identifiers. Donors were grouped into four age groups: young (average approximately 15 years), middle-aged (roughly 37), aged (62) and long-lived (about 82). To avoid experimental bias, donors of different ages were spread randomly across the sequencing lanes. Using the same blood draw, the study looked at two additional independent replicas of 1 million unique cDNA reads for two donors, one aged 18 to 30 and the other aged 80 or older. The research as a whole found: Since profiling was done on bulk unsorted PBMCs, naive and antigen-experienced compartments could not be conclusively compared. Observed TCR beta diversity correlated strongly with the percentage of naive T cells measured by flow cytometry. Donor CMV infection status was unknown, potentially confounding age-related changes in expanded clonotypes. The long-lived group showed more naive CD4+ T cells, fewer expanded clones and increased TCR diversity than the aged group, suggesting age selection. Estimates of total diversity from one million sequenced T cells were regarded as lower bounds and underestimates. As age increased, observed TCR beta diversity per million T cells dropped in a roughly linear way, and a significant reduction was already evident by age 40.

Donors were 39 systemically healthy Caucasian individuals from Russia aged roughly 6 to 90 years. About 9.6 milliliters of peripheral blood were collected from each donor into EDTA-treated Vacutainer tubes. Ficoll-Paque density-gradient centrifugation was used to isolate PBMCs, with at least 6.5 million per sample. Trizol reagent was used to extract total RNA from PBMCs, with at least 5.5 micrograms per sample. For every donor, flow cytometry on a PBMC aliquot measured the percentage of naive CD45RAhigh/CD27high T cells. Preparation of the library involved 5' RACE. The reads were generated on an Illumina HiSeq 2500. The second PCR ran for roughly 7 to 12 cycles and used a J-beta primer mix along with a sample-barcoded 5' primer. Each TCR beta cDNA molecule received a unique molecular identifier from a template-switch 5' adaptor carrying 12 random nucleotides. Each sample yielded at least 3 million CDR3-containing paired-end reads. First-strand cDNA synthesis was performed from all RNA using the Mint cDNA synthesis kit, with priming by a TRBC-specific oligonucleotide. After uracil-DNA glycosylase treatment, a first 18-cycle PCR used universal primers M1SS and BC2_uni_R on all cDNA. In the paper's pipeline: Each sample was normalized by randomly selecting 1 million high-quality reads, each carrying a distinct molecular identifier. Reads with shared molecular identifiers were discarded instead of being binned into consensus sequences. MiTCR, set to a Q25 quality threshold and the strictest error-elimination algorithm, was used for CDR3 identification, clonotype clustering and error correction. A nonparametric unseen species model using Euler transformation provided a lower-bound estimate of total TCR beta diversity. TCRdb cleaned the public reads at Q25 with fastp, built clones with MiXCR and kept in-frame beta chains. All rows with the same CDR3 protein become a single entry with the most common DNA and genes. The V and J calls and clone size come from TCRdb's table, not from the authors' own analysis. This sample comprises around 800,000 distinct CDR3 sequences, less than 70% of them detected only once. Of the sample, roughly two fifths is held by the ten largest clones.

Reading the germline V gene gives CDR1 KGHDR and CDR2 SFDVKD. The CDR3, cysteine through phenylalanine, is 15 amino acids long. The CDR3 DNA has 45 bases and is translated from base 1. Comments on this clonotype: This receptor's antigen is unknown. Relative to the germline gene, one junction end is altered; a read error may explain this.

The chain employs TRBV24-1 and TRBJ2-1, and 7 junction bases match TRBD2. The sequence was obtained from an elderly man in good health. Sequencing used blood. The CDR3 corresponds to CATSGGRALYNEQFF. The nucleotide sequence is TGTGCCACTAGTGGTGGGAGGGCCTTGTACAATGAGCAGTTCTTC.